The 17 T cell receptor beta chains below come from one sample, sequenced in a study of shared clonotypes between healthy human individuals. Positive CCR7 selection of CD45RO-negative cells yielded the naive CD8 cells, and terminally differentiated effector memory CD45RA+ cells were excluded. The repertoire was sequenced with immunoSEQ multiplex PCR; TCRdb's copy has only in-frame clones and lacks some. The repertoire consists of about 680,000 clones, with just over 90% occurring once and the leading ten covering 24%. What was sequenced was naive CD8+ T cells sorted from blood. Source of these receptors: a man aged 25 to 40 in good health.

The chain uses TRBV30 and TRBJ1-4; 7 nucleotides line up with TRBD1. The V gene end was trimmed by 3 bases and the J gene end by 7 bases; junction bases not matched to a gene: 5. CDR3 length: 13 amino acids. Per germline, CDR1 GTSNPN and CDR2 SVGIG (reference sequence). The CDR3 sequence: CAWSLGTVEKLFF. The CDR3 DNA reads TGTGCCTGGAGCCTGGGGACAGTTGAAAAACTGTTTTTT. The whole variable domain, remainder taken from reference TRBV30 and TRBJ1-4, is SQTIHQWPATLVQPVGSPLSLECTVEGTSNPNLYWYRQAAGRGLQLLFYSVGIGQISSEVPQNLSASRPQDRQFILSSKKLLLSDSGFYLCAWSLGTVEKLFFGSGTQLSVL.

Concerning this clone: Within the sample, other DNA sequences also encode this same CDR3. The chain joins TRBV6-5 to TRBJ1-3; D remains ambiguous. Germline V gene sequence: CDR1 MNHEY, CDR2 SVGAGI. The V end was cut by 6 bases, the J end by 3 bases, with 3 bases between. The CDR3 sequence is 11 residues long. Written as DNA, the CDR3 is TGTGCCAGCAGGGGTGGAAACACCATATATTTT. Protein: CASRGGNTIYF.

This chain joins TRBV7-3 and TRBJ2-3; TRBD2 agrees at 8 bases. V gave up 4 bases and J gave up 3 bases; unmatched junction bases: 9. CDR1 is SGHTA, CDR2 FQGTGA, per germline. This CDR3 region has 16 residues. The CDR3 nucleotides are TGTGCCAGCAGCTCTTACCCGACTAGCGTGACAGATACGCAGTATTTT. Protein: CASSSYPTSVTDTQYF.

The rearrangement joins TRBV18 to TRBJ1-2; TRBD1 matches 11 bases. The length of the CDR3 is 16 residues. CDR1 is KGHSH and CDR2 is LQKENI in the germline V gene. J gave up 5 bases and V 2 bases, and 7 bases lay outside the gene matches. The CDR3 DNA reads TGTGCCAGCTCACCATCTTGGACAGGGGGCGGGTATGGCTACACCTTC. Amino acid sequence: CASSPSWTGGGYGYTF.

This clone was detected only once. The V call is TRBV7-9, the J call TRBJ1-2, with D perhaps TRBD1 (6 bases). Germline-derived CDR1 and CDR2 are SEHNR and FQNEAQ (reference sequence). This CDR3 spans 14 amino acids. Trimming stripped 3 bases from V and 7 bases from J, with 15 bases between. CDR3 bases: TGTGCCAGCAGCTTCCGGGCAGGGGCCGGTGGCTACACCTTC. Translating it yields CASSFRAGAGGYTF.

The chain joins TRBV11-2 to TRBJ1-4; TRBD1 matches at 9 bases. Losses at the gene ends were 5 bases for V and 8 bases for J; bases not matched to a gene: 12. This CDR3 has 16 residues. Looked up from germline, CDR1 is SGHAT and CDR2 is FQNNGV. The CDR3 DNA reads TGTGCCAGCAGCCCGCTAGGGGGGGACAGGGACGAAAAACTGTTTTTT. As protein: CASSPLGGDRDEKLFF.

The V gene is TRBV11-3, the J gene TRBJ2-1, with 7 nucleotides matching TRBD1. In germline, CDR1 is SGHNT, CDR2 YENEEA. The junction had 5 bases not matched to a gene; V was cut back by 5 bases and J by 7 bases. The CDR3 has 13 amino acids. Here the CDR3 DNA reads TGTGCCAGCAGCCAGAGGGGGCGGAATGAGCAGTTCTTC. It specifies CASSQRGRNEQFF.

This chain joins TRBV4-3 and TRBJ2-2, with D perhaps TRBD2 (6 bases). Trimming removed 1 base at V and 0 bases at J, with 12 bases between. The CDR3 covers 17 residues. Germline V gene lookup returns CDR1 LGHNA and CDR2 YSLEER. The CDR3 DNA reads as TGCGCCAGCAGCCAAGGCCGAGCGGGTGCGAACACCGGGGAGCTGTTTTTT. Protein: CASSQGRAGANTGELFF.

This chain connects TRBV11-2 to TRBJ2-2; D unresolved. Trimming removed 5 bases from V and 6 bases from J, with 16 bases in between. The V gene's germline CDR1 is SGHAT and CDR2 FQNNGV. The CDR3 sequence is 15 residues long. The CDR3 sequence: CASSPNDQVAGELFF. The CDR3 DNA sequence: TGTGCCAGCAGCCCTAACGACCAGGTTGCCGGGGAGCTGTTTTTT.

The chain has TRBV7-9 and TRBJ1-2; D uncertain. The CDR3 contains 12 residues. Germline-derived CDR1 and CDR2 are SEHNR and FQNEAQ (reference sequence). V was shortened by 1 base and J by 8 bases, with 8 bases between the two germline ends. The chain's CDR3 is CASSLDEGGYTF. The DNA for the CDR3 is TGTGCCAGCAGCTTAGATGAGGGCGGCTACACCTTC.

This chain uses TRBV5-1 with TRBJ2-7; 8 nucleotides agree with TRBD1. The CDR3 has 15 amino acids. Germline V gives CDR1 SGHRS, CDR2 YFSETQ. Unmatched junction bases numbered 8, after V lost 0 bases and J lost 6 bases. The DNA for the CDR3 is TGCGCCAGCAGCTTGGTTCAGGGGGCGCAAACCGAGCAGTACTTC. This encodes CASSLVQGAQTEQYF.

This chain uses TRBV11-2 with TRBJ1-4; the match to TRBD1 covers 8 bases. The trim removed 5 bases at V and 7 bases at J, leaving 12 bases unmatched. The CDR3 sequence is 16 residues long. Germline CDR1 SGHAT, CDR2 FQNNGV. As DNA, the CDR3 is TGTGCCAGCAGCCCATGGACAGGGAGGGCGGGTGAAAAACTGTTTTTT. Amino acids: CASSPWTGRAGEKLFF.

The J gene is TRBJ2-7, the V gene TRBV2, with D uncertain. This CDR3 region has 14 residues. V shed 2 bases and J shed 2 bases, with 10 bases lying between them. Germline V gene data show CDR1 as SNHLY and CDR2 as FYNNEI. CDR3: CASSEQLVAYEQYF. CDR3 coding DNA: TGTGCCAGCAGTGAACAATTGGTGGCCTACGAGCAGTACTTC.

Details on this clone: This specimen includes other DNA sequences encoding the same CDR3. The CDR3 here is CASSQDLLGNEQFF. The CDR3 region has the DNA TGCGCCAGCAGCCAAGACCTCCTTGGCAATGAGCAGTTCTTC. The V call is TRBV4-3, the J call TRBJ2-1, with unresolved D. Germline V gene lookup returns CDR1 LGHNA and CDR2 YSLEER. V lost 0 bases to trimming and J lost 6 bases, with 9 bases between them. The CDR3 sequence is 14 residues long.

V usage is TRBV7-2 and J usage is TRBJ2-7; D is perhaps TRBD1 (5 bases). The CDR3 has 15 amino acids. Germline CDR1 is SGHTA and CDR2 is FQGNSA. The V gene lost 2 bases and the J gene lost 1 base, with 12 bases spanning the gap. Here the CDR3 reads CASSLSPAGSYEQYF. The CDR3 coding sequence is TGTGCCAGCAGCTTATCTCCGGCAGGGTCCTACGAGCAGTACTTC.

In this sample, this clone turned up many times. Other DNA sequences in the same sample also yield this CDR3. The chain has TRBV28 and TRBJ2-1; tentatively, D is TRBD2 (5 bases). Trimming cost V 6 bases and J 6 bases, with 9 bases left between them. The CDR3 runs to 12 residues. Germline V gives CDR1 MDHEN, CDR2 SYDVKM. The CDR3 region has the DNA TGTGCCAGCAGCCCCGGGGTCAATGAGCAGTTCTTC. Translated, it gives CASSPGVNEQFF.

The CDR3 coding sequence is TGTGCCAGCAGCTACCAGGGAACCTACGAGCAGTACTTC. Translated: CASSYQGTYEQYF. The chain couples TRBV11-3 to TRBJ2-7, with D maybe TRBD1 (5 bases). Germline V CDR1 and CDR2: SGHNT, YENEEA. This CDR3 region has 13 residues. Trimming left V 4 bases short and J 2 bases short, with 9 bases between.